Each of the 28 T cell receptor beta chains below was sequenced from the same sample in a study of cytomegalovirus exposure and HLA in healthy donors. The PCR had 60 Vbeta and 13 Jbeta primers. The repertoire was sequenced with immunoSEQ multiplex PCR; TCRdb's copy has only in-frame clones and lacks some. This table has fewer than 200,000 clones, around 80% appearing once. The sequencing sample was made of PBMCs. These receptors were taken from a girl aged 10-17 years in good health and CMV-seropositive.

This clone was recorded once. The rearrangement uses TRBV6-1 and TRBJ1-5; D is possibly TRBD1 (5 bases). There are 14 residues in the CDR3. Germline V gives CDR1 MNHNS, CDR2 SASEGT. Deletions cut 7 bases from V and 5 bases from J, with 15 bases between. CDR3: CASKSLGGDQPQHF. The CDR3 DNA reads as TGTGCCAGCAAGTCATTGGGGGGGGATCAGCCCCAGCATTTT.

This clone came up a few times. J is TRBJ1-1 and V is TRBV9; D remains ambiguous. Germline V CDR1 and CDR2: SGDLS, YYNGEE. This CDR3 spans 14 amino acids. Trimming left V 0 bases short and J 7 bases short, with 13 bases between. CDR3 loop: CASSVGPRGDEAFF. CDR3 DNA sequence: TGTGCCAGCAGCGTAGGCCCACGGGGAGATGAAGCTTTCTTT.

This clone was seen more than once but under ten times. The gene calls are TRBV30 and TRBJ1-5, with TRBD1 as a possible D gene (5 bases). Germline CDR1 reads GTSNPN; CDR2 reads SVGIG (reference sequence). The ends were cut back, 2 bases at V and 5 bases at J, with 10 bases in the middle. CDR3 length: 13 residues. For the CDR3, the DNA is TGTGCCTGGAGTCGGGGAGGGGATCAGCCCCAGCATTTT. Encoded protein: CAWSRGGDQPQHF.

The chain combines TRBV15 with TRBJ2-2; weak D call: TRBD2 (5 bases). V was cut by 5 bases and J by 4 bases, with 11 bases left in between. Germline loops: CDR1 LNHNV, CDR2 YYDKDF (reference sequence). The CDR3 totals 14 residues. CDR3 bases: TGTGCCACCAGCCGCCGGACTGCCACCGGGGAGCTGTTTTTT. Amino acids: CATSRRTATGELFF.

The chain couples TRBV14 to TRBJ2-7; D is unresolved. This CDR3 spans 13 amino acids. Germline CDR1 reads SGHDN; CDR2 reads FVKESK. Trimming stripped 0 bases from V and 3 bases from J, with 6 bases between. CDR3 sequence (DNA): TGTGCCAGCAGCCAAGAATTTAGCTACGAGCAGTACTTC. Protein: CASSQEFSYEQYF.

V is TRBV27 and J is TRBJ1-1; D not certain. The germline V and J ends were trimmed by 5 bases and 5 bases, with 12 bases remaining between them. CDR1 and CDR2 from the germline V gene are MNHEY and SMNVEV (reference sequence). The CDR3 loop spans 13 amino acids. The CDR3 protein is CASSAKRGTEAFF. CDR3 nucleotide sequence: TGTGCCAGCAGTGCGAAACGGGGAACTGAAGCTTTCTTT.

The V and J genes are TRBV6-6 and TRBJ2-1; D unresolved. The CDR3 covers 16 residues. Germline V gene lookup returns CDR1 MNHNY and CDR2 SVGAGI (reference sequence). Deletions cut 0 bases from V and 4 bases from J, with 13 bases between. The CDR3 protein is CASSYSSQTGYNEQFF. The DNA of the CDR3 is TGTGCCAGCAGTTACTCGTCCCAAACCGGGTACAATGAGCAGTTCTTC.

The chain has TRBV29-1 and TRBJ1-1; D perhaps matches TRBD1 (6 bases). The germline V gene has CDR1 SQVTM and CDR2 ANQGSEA. V was clipped by 1 base and J by 0 bases, with 15 bases between them. The CDR3 consists of 16 residues. The CDR3 nucleotides read TGCAGCGTTGAAGGAAATACAGGGTTTGTGAACACTGAAGCTTTCTTT. It codes for CSVEGNTGFVNTEAFF.

The V call is TRBV6-5, the J call TRBJ2-7; the D gene is possibly TRBD2 (5 bases). In germline, CDR1 is MNHEY, CDR2 SVGAGI. Trimming stripped 4 bases from V and 6 bases from J, with 13 bases between. The CDR3 runs to 13 residues. The CDR3, as DNA: TGTGCCAGCAGTTGGGGAGCCAATGGCGAGCAGTACTTC. This codes for CASSWGANGEQYF.

This clone has just a few counts. V is TRBV6-5 and J is TRBJ2-7; weak D call: TRBD1 (6 bases). Looked up from germline, CDR1 is MNHEY and CDR2 is SVGAGI. The CDR3 runs 14 residues. The V end was cut by 6 bases, the J end by 1 base, with 13 bases between. The CDR3 sequence is CASSRGQPSYEQYF. DNA for the CDR3: TGTGCCAGCAGCCGCGGACAGCCTTCCTACGAGCAGTACTTC.

The chain recombines TRBV5-1 with TRBJ1-1; 7 bases match TRBD1. Per the germline V gene, CDR1 is SGHRS and CDR2 is YFSETQ. This CDR3 comprises 17 residues. Trimming removed 4 bases from V and 1 base from J; junction bases left unmatched: 13. The CDR3 region has the DNA TGCGCCAGCAGCCATCACCGATCGGGGACAGCGAACACTGAAGCTTTCTTT. Protein: CASSHHRSGTANTEAFF.

J is TRBJ2-7 and V is TRBV7-9; perhaps TRBD2 as D (5 bases). Germline V gene data show CDR1 as SEHNR and CDR2 as FQNEAQ (reference sequence). Trimming took 5 bases from V and 2 from J, leaving 19 bases between them. This CDR3 region has 16 residues. The CDR3 coding sequence is TGTGCCAGCAGCCCCCCGTTGGCGGGTGGAGCCTACGAGCAGTACTTC. Amino acid sequence: CASSPPLAGGAYEQYF.

V gene TRBV5-4 combines with J gene TRBJ2-3, with D maybe TRBD1 (5 bases). The germline V and J ends were trimmed by 2 bases and 3 bases, with 16 bases remaining between them. This CDR3 has 16 residues. CDR1 is SGHNT, CDR2 YYREEE, per germline (reference sequence). The CDR3 sequence is CASSFSQALPTDTQYF. The CDR3 DNA follows: TGTGCCAGCAGCTTCTCACAGGCCCTCCCTACAGATACGCAGTATTTT.

As DNA, the CDR3 is TGTGCCAGTTGGGCGGGGCGGGAGCAGTTCTTC. It codes for CASWAGREQFF. The chain joins TRBV19 to TRBJ2-1, with D perhaps matching TRBD2 (6 bases). From germline, CDR1 is LNHDA and CDR2 SQIVND (reference sequence). The CDR3 loop spans 11 amino acids. Trimming cost V 8 bases and J 10 bases, with 12 bases left between them.

CDR3 protein: CASSFRGGATEAFF. As DNA, the CDR3 is TGTGCCAGCAGCTTTAGGGGGGGGGCCACTGAAGCTTTCTTT. The chain uses TRBV7-2 and TRBJ1-1; possibly TRBD1 for D (6 bases). CDR3 size: 14 residues. Germline loops: CDR1 SGHTA, CDR2 FQGNSA. The V and J ends lost 3 bases and 4 bases respectively, with 12 bases between them. Together with reference TRBV7-2 and TRBJ1-1, the CDR3 gives the full variable domain: GAGVSQSPSNKVTEKGKDVELRCDPISGHTALYWYRQSLGQGLEFLIYFQGNSAPDKSGLPSDRFSAERTGGSVSTLTIQRTQQEDSAVYLCASSFRGGATEAFFGQGTRLTVV.

V usage is TRBV6-5 and J usage is TRBJ1-5; D not resolved. CDR3 size: 15 residues. V was pared by 0 bases and J by 2 bases, with 8 bases between. Germline V gene sequence: CDR1 MNHEY, CDR2 SVGAGI. CDR3 protein: CASSYSSSRNQPQHF. DNA for the CDR3: TGTGCCAGCAGTTACTCGAGTAGCCGCAATCAGCCCCAGCATTTT.

The chain joins TRBV29-1 to TRBJ2-7; possibly TRBD1 for D (7 bases). CDR1 and CDR2 from the germline V gene are SQVTM and ANQGSEA. The CDR3 is made up of 13 amino acids. The CDR3 DNA reads as TGCAGTGCAAGACAGGGAGGTCTCAACGAGCAGTACTTC. Translation: CSARQGGLNEQYF.

J is TRBJ1-5 and V is TRBV19; 7 bases map to TRBD1. Germline V lookup: CDR1 LNHDA, CDR2 SQIVND (reference sequence). The CDR3 length is 15 residues. Trimming removed 1 base from V and 4 bases from J; junction bases left unmatched: 4. CDR3 in amino acids: CASSIGQGINQPQHF. CDR3 sequence (DNA): TGTGCCAGTAGTATAGGACAGGGAATAAATCAGCCCCAGCATTTT.

The J gene is TRBJ2-5, the V gene TRBV7-8; D unresolved. The CDR3 is 15 amino acids. Trimming removed 0 bases from V and 5 bases from J, with 13 bases in between. Germline V gives CDR1 SGHVS, CDR2 FQNEAQ. CDR3 protein: CASSLARLFRETQYF. As DNA, the CDR3 is TGTGCCAGCAGCTTAGCGAGGCTTTTTCGGGAGACCCAGTACTTC.

The rearrangement joins TRBV30 to TRBJ1-1, with 8 bases identical to TRBD1. The CDR3 runs 13 residues. Germline CDR1 is GTSNPN and CDR2 is SVGIG (reference sequence). Unmatched junction bases numbered 6, after V lost 4 bases and J lost 5 bases. CDR3: CAWTTGVDTEAFF. CDR3 DNA: TGTGCCTGGACGACAGGGGTGGATACTGAAGCTTTCTTT.

This clone was observed a single time. The CDR3 loop reads CASYSMSQGAGGTEAFF. CDR3 bases: TGTGCCAGCTACTCAATGTCCCAGGGGGCAGGAGGAACTGAAGCTTTCTTT. This chain links TRBV18 with TRBJ1-1; 8 bases agree with TRBD1. After removal of 7 bases from V and 5 bases from J, the junction contained 18 bases not matched to a gene. The CDR3 runs to 17 residues. The germline V gene encodes CDR1 KGHSH and CDR2 LQKENI.

The rearrangement joins TRBV19 to TRBJ2-2, with 8 positions matching TRBD2. This CDR3 has 14 residues. Per germline, CDR1 LNHDA and CDR2 SQIVND (reference sequence). Trimming removed 5 bases from V and 5 bases from J; junction bases left unmatched: 4. CDR3 loop: CASSVGGGTGELFF. The CDR3 region has the DNA TGTGCCAGTAGTGTCGGGGGGGGGACCGGGGAGCTGTTTTTT.

This chain uses TRBV15 with TRBJ1-1, with TRBD1 as a possible D gene (5 bases). Looked up from germline, CDR1 is LNHNV and CDR2 is YYDKDF (reference sequence). Trimming took off 0 bases at V and 7 bases at J, with 18 bases between the two ends. The CDR3 consists of 16 residues. CDR3 sequence: CATSRESTALAGEAFF. The CDR3 DNA follows: TGTGCCACCAGCAGAGAGTCGACAGCTCTTGCTGGTGAAGCTTTCTTT. The variable domain in full, with the rest retrieved from reference TRBV15 and TRBJ1-1, is DAMVIQNPRYQVTQFGKPVTLSCSQTLNHNVMYWYQQKSSQAPKLLFHYYDKDFNNEADTPDNFQSRRPNTSFCFLDIRSPGLGDTAMYLCATSRESTALAGEAFFGQGTRLTVV.

The rearrangement links TRBV5-6 to TRBJ2-1; TRBD2 aligns across 7 bases. The CDR3 is 15 residues long. The germline gives CDR1 SGHDT, CDR2 YYEEEE. V trimming: 4 bases; J trimming: 7 bases; junction bases outside the gene matches: 11. DNA of the CDR3: TGTGCCAGCAGCGACCTAGCGGTCCTACGGAATGAGCAGTTCTTC. Translating it yields CASSDLAVLRNEQFF.

This sequence joins TRBV5-1 and TRBJ2-1; D might be TRBD2 (6 bases). Per the germline V gene, CDR1 is SGHRS and CDR2 is YFSETQ. The CDR3 consists of 16 residues. V shed 1 base and J shed 4 bases, with 15 bases lying between them. CDR3 region: CASSLLAGKGYNEQFF. The CDR3 region has the DNA TGCGCCAGCAGCTTGCTTGCGGGAAAGGGTTACAATGAGCAGTTCTTC.

The rearrangement links TRBV28 to TRBJ1-4; D possibly corresponds to TRBD1 (5 bases). Germline CDR1 MDHEN, CDR2 SYDVKM. The V gene lost 2 bases and the J gene lost 8 bases, with 12 bases spanning the gap. The CDR3 sequence is 14 residues long. CDR3 loop: CASSLIRDREKLFF. CDR3 DNA sequence: TGTGCCAGCAGTTTAATCAGGGATCGGGAAAAACTGTTTTTT.

The rearrangement uses TRBV20-1 and TRBJ2-7, with D uncertain. CDR1 is DFQATT, CDR2 SNEGSKA, per germline (reference sequence). V was cut by 2 bases and J by 9 bases, with 11 bases left in between. The CDR3 spans 11 residues. The CDR3 DNA sequence: TGCAGTGCTAGAAGTCTTCCCGGGCAGTACTTC. Its protein product is CSARSLPGQYF.

The chain links TRBV2 to TRBJ2-3, with a possible D match to TRBD1 (5 bases). V lost 5 bases and J 4 bases, leaving 16 bases between the germline ends. The CDR3 runs to 15 residues. From germline, CDR1 is SNHLY and CDR2 FYNNEI. The chain's CDR3 is CASSSFDSDADTQYF. CDR3 in DNA: TGTGCCAGCAGTTCCTTTGACAGTGATGCAGATACGCAGTATTTT.